Listed below are T cell receptor beta chains from one sample, sequenced in a study of shared clonotypes between healthy human individuals. TCRdb's copy holds only in-frame clones and misses some; the assay was immunoSEQ multiplex PCR. The sample holds around 2,000,000 clones, roughly 94% seen once. The source material was naive CD8+ T cells sorted from blood. Every receptor here comes from a young man in good health. Both conserved end residues are part of each CDR3. Fields, in order: J gene, D gene, V gene, CDR3 length, clone size, CDR3 protein. D genes are given only for firm matches. Clone size, where shown, is once, few, many, or a class for clones that have expanded.

j_gene: TRBJ2-3; d_gene: NA; v_gene: TRBV19; len: 17; abundance: NA; CDR3aa: CASSSKEAGQYTDTQYF
j_gene: TRBJ1-1; d_gene: NA; v_gene: TRBV20-1; len: 11; abundance: NA; CDR3aa: CSAIWNTEAFF
j_gene: TRBJ2-3; d_gene: NA; v_gene: TRBV10-1; len: 15; abundance: NA; CDR3aa: CASSGLRSLADTQYF
j_gene: TRBJ2-7; d_gene: NA; v_gene: TRBV18; len: 14; abundance: NA; CDR3aa: CASSPDRVYYEQYF
j_gene: TRBJ1-1; d_gene: NA; v_gene: TRBV6-4; len: 13; abundance: NA; CDR3aa: CASSDLSGTEAFF
j_gene: TRBJ2-1; d_gene: TRBD2; v_gene: TRBV7-9; len: 15; abundance: NA; CDR3aa: CASSYEAGGYNEQFF
j_gene: TRBJ1-2; d_gene: NA; v_gene: TRBV5-1; len: 17; abundance: NA; CDR3aa: CASSLVGQVGLDYGYTF
j_gene: TRBJ2-7; d_gene: TRBD2; v_gene: TRBV9; len: 14; abundance: NA; CDR3aa: CASSVGTSLYEQYF
j_gene: TRBJ2-7; d_gene: NA; v_gene: TRBV11-2; len: 13; abundance: NA; CDR3aa: CASSLLGGYEQYF
j_gene: TRBJ2-1; d_gene: TRBD2; v_gene: TRBV6-5; len: 15; abundance: once; CDR3aa: CASRQGLAGNNEQFF
j_gene: TRBJ1-2; d_gene: NA; v_gene: TRBV11-2; len: 13; abundance: NA; CDR3aa: CASSFGANYGYTF
j_gene: TRBJ2-3; d_gene: NA; v_gene: TRBV10-3; len: 15; abundance: few; CDR3aa: CAISAGTGGTDTQYF
j_gene: TRBJ2-3; d_gene: NA; v_gene: TRBV7-3; len: 13; abundance: NA; CDR3aa: CASSSHGADTQYF
j_gene: TRBJ1-5; d_gene: NA; v_gene: TRBV27; len: 16; abundance: NA; CDR3aa: CASSLSAGDRDQPQHF
j_gene: TRBJ1-1; d_gene: NA; v_gene: TRBV6-5; len: 14; abundance: NA; CDR3aa: CASSYVEGDTEAFF
j_gene: TRBJ2-7; d_gene: TRBD2; v_gene: TRBV7-9; len: 16; abundance: NA; CDR3aa: CASSMTLGAGAYEQYF
j_gene: TRBJ1-1; d_gene: NA; v_gene: TRBV5-6; len: 12; abundance: NA; CDR3aa: CASSLANTEAFF
j_gene: TRBJ1-2; d_gene: NA; v_gene: TRBV25-1; len: 12; abundance: NA; CDR3aa: CASSAGGGGYTF
j_gene: TRBJ2-1; d_gene: TRBD2; v_gene: TRBV5-5; len: 15; abundance: NA; CDR3aa: CASSFGTSGFNEQFF
j_gene: TRBJ2-5; d_gene: NA; v_gene: TRBV27; len: 17; abundance: once; CDR3aa: CASSLLGTRTGGETQYF
j_gene: TRBJ2-7; d_gene: TRBD1; v_gene: TRBV5-5; len: 14; abundance: NA; CDR3aa: CASSLGTGTYEQYF
j_gene: TRBJ1-1; d_gene: NA; v_gene: TRBV9; len: 14; abundance: NA; CDR3aa: CASSSGHLNTEAFF
j_gene: TRBJ2-1; d_gene: NA; v_gene: TRBV6-6; len: 13; abundance: NA; CDR3aa: CASEREVGDEQFF
j_gene: TRBJ2-7; d_gene: NA; v_gene: TRBV9; len: 15; abundance: NA; CDR3aa: CASSPGGVSSYEQYF
j_gene: TRBJ1-2; d_gene: NA; v_gene: TRBV27; len: 15; abundance: once; CDR3aa: CASSLLPGGNYGYTF
j_gene: TRBJ2-7; d_gene: NA; v_gene: TRBV7-8; len: 15; abundance: NA; CDR3aa: CASSPAGNHGYEQYF
j_gene: TRBJ1-5; d_gene: NA; v_gene: TRBV9; len: 14; abundance: once; CDR3aa: CASSPPRYGQPQHF
j_gene: NA; d_gene: NA; v_gene: TRBV2; len: 13; abundance: NA; CDR3aa: CASMGVGSYEQYF
j_gene: TRBJ2-7; d_gene: NA; v_gene: TRBV11-2; len: 14; abundance: NA; CDR3aa: CASSPTGDSYEQYF